The 2 T cell receptor beta chains below all came from one sample that was sequenced in a study of T cell repertoires in cytomegalovirus infection. These TCRs' antigens remain unknown. TCRdb re-analysed the reads in MiXCR, keeping a single row per CDR3 protein. The sample has fewer than 1,000,000 distinct CDR3 sequences; around 30% are singletons. The specimen was cultured CD8+ T cells from PBMCs, collected from culture after CMV antigen stimulation. These receptors were obtained from a human donor in good health (CMV status not recorded). Some clones in this sample may be carry-over from other donors' samples.

This chain uses TRBV7-2 with TRBJ2-7; D is possibly TRBD2 (5 bases). V lost 5 bases, J lost 4 bases, and 12 bases lay in between. This CDR3 has 13 residues. Germline CDR1 SGHTA, CDR2 FQGNSA. CDR3 sequence: CASSPEARYEQYF. The CDR3, as DNA: TGTGCCAGCAGCCCGGAGGCCCGGTACGAGCAGTACTTC.

This clonotype came up many times. J is TRBJ1-4 and V is TRBV7-6, with TRBD1 matching over 7 bases. V was clipped by 1 base and J by 3 bases; unmatched bases: 5. Looked up from germline, CDR1 is SGHVS and CDR2 is FNYEAQ. The CDR3 sequence is 16 residues long. Here the CDR3 DNA reads TGTGCCAGCAGCTTAGGCCAGGGGGACTCTAATGAAAAACTGTTTTTT. Translation: CASSLGQGDSNEKLFF.